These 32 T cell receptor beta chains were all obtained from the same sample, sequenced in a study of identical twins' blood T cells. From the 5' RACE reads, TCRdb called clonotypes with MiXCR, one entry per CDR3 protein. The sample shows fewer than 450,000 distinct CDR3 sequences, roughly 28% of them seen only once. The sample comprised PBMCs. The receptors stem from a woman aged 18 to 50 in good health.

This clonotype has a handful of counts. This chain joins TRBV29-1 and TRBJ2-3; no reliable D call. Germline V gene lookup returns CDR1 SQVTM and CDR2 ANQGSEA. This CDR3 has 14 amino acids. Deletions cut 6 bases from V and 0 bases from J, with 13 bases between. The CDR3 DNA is TGCAGCGTCTCTAGGTCAGCTAGCACAGATACGCAGTATTTT. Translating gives CSVSRSASTDTQYF.

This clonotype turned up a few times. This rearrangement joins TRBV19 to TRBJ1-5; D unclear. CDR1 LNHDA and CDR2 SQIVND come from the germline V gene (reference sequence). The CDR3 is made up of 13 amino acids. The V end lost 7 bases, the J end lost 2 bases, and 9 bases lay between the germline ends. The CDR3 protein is CASTTVGNQPQHF. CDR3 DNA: TGTGCCAGTACTACTGTCGGCAATCAGCCCCAGCATTTT. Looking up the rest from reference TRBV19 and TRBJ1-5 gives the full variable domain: DGGITQSPKYLFRKEGQNVTLSCEQNLNHDAMYWYRQDPGQGLRLIYYSQIVNDFQKGDIAEGYSVSREKKESFPLTVTSAQKNPTAFYLCASTTVGNQPQHFGDGTRLSIL.

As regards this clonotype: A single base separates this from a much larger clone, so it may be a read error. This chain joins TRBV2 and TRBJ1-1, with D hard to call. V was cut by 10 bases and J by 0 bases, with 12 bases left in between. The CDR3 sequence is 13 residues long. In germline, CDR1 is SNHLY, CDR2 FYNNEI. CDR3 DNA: TGTGCCACTGCGGTACAGTTGAACACTGAAGCTTTCTTT. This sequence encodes CATAVQLNTEAFF. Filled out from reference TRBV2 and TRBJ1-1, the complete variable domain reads EPEVTQTPSHQVTQMGQEVILRCVPISNHLYFYWYRQILGQKVEFLVSFYNNEISEKSEIFDDQFSVERPDGSNFTLKIRSTKLEDSAMYFCATAVQLNTEAFFGQGTRLTVV.

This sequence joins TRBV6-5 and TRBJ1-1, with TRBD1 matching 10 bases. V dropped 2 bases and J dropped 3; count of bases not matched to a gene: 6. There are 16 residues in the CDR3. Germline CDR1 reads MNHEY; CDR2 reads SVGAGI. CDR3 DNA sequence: TGTGCCAGCAGTTACGGCCCCGACAGGGGGCACACTGAAGCTTTCTTT. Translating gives CASSYGPDRGHTEAFF.

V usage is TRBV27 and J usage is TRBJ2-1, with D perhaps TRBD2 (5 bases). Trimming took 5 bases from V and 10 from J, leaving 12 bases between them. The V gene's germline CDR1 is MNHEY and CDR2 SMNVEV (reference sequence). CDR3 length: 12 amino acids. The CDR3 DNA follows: TGTGCCAGCAGTCACGAAAGAGGGGAGCAGTTCTTC. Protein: CASSHERGEQFF.

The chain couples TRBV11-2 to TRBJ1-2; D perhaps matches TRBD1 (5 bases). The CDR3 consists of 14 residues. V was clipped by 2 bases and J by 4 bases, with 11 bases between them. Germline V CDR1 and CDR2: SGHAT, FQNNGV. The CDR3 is CASSLYQGPYGYTF. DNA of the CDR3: TGTGCCAGCAGCTTATATCAGGGTCCCTATGGCTACACCTTC.

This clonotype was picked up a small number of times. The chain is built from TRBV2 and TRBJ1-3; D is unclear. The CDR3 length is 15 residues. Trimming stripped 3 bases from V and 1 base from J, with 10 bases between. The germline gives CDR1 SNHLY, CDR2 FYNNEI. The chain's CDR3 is CASSDEGGSGNTIYF. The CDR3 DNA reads TGTGCCAGCAGTGATGAGGGCGGGTCTGGAAACACCATATATTTT. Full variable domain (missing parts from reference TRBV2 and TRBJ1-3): EPEVTQTPSHQVTQMGQEVILRCVPISNHLYFYWYRQILGQKVEFLVSFYNNEISEKSEIFDDQFSVERPDGSNFTLKIRSTKLEDSAMYFCASSDEGGSGNTIYFGEGSWLTVV.

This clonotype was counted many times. The CDR3 reads CASSYRQPGNQPQHF. The DNA of the CDR3 is TGTGCCAGCAGTTACCGGCAACCGGGCAATCAGCCCCAGCATTTT. This rearrangement joins TRBV6-2 or TRBV6-3 to TRBJ1-5, with no clear D. Germline V lookup: CDR1 MNHEY, CDR2 SVGEGT. This CDR3 is built from 15 residues. V lost 2 bases, J lost 2 bases, and 10 bases lay in between.

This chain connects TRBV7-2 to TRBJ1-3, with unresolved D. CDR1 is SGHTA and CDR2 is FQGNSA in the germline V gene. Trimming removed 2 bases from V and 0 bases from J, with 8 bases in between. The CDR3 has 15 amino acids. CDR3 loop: CASSLMPRSGNTIYF. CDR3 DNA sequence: TGTGCCAGCAGCTTAATGCCCCGCTCTGGAAACACCATATATTTT. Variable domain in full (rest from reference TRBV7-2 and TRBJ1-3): GAGVSQSPSNKVTEKGKDVELRCDPISGHTALYWYRQSLGQGLEFLIYFQGNSAPDKSGLPSDRFSAERTGGSVSTLTIQRTQQEDSAVYLCASSLMPRSGNTIYFGEGSWLTVV.

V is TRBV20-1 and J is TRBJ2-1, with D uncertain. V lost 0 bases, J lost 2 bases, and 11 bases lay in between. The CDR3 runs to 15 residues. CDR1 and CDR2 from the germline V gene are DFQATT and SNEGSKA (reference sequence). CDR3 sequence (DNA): TGCAGTGCTAGAGATCCTCGGTCCACCTACAATGAGCAGTTCTTC. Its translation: CSARDPRSTYNEQFF.

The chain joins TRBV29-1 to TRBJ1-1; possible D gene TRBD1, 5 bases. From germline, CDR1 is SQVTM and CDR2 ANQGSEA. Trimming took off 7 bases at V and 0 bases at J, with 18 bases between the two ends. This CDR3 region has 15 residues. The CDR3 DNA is TGCAGCGCCCGGCGGGGGGATGGTTTGAACACTGAAGCTTTCTTT. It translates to CSARRGDGLNTEAFF.

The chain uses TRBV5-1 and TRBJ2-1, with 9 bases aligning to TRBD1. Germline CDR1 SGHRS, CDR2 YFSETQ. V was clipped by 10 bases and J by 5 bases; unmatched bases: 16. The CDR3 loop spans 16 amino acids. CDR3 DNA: TGCGCCTCAAAGGCGGGACAGGGAGTATTAGACAATGAGCAGTTCTTC. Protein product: CASKAGQGVLDNEQFF.

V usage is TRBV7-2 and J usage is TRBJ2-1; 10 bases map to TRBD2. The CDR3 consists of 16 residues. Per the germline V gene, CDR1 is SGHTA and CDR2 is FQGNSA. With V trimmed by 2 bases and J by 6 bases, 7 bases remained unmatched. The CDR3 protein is CASSLIFASGSNEQFF. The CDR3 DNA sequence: TGTGCCAGCAGCTTAATATTTGCTAGCGGGAGCAATGAGCAGTTCTTC. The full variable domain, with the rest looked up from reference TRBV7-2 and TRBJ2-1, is GAGVSQSPSNKVTEKGKDVELRCDPISGHTALYWYRQSLGQGLEFLIYFQGNSAPDKSGLPSDRFSAERTGGSVSTLTIQRTQQEDSAVYLCASSLIFASGSNEQFFGPGTRLTVL.

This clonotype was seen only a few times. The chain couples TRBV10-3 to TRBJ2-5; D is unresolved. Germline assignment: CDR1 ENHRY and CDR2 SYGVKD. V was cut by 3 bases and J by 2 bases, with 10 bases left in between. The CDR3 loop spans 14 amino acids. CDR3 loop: CAISDWQKQETQYF. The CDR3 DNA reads TGTGCCATCAGTGATTGGCAGAAGCAAGAGACCCAGTACTTC.

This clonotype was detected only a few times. The CDR3 DNA is TGCAGCGTTGGGGGGGAGTTTTTT. Translation: CSVGGEFF. The V gene is TRBV29-1, the J gene TRBJ2-2; the D gene is possibly TRBD2 (6 bases). Germline V lookup: CDR1 SQVTM, CDR2 ANQGSEA. The CDR3 covers 8 residues. Trimming removed 4 bases at V and 16 bases at J, with 7 bases between.

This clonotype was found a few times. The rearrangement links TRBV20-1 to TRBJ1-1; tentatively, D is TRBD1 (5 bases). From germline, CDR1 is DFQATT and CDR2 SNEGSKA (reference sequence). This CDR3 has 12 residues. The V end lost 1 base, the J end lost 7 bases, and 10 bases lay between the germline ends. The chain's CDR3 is CSARGGASEAFF. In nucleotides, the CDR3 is TGCAGTGCTAGAGGAGGGGCGAGTGAAGCTTTCTTT.

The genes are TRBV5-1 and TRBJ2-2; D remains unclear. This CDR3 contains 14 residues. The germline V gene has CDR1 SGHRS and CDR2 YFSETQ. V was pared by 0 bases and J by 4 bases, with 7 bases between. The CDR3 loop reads CASSLGLITGELFF. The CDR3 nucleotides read TGCGCCAGCAGCTTGGGTCTGATCACCGGGGAGCTGTTTTTT.

The CDR3 region is CSANVRDRSSGNTIYF. In nucleotides, the CDR3 is TGCAGTGCAAACGTCCGGGACAGGTCCTCTGGAAACACCATATATTTT. The chain uses TRBV20-1 and TRBJ1-3; 8 positions match TRBD1. In germline, CDR1 is DFQATT, CDR2 SNEGSKA (reference sequence). The CDR3 loop spans 16 amino acids. J was trimmed by 0 bases and V by 6 bases; bases with no gene match: 10.

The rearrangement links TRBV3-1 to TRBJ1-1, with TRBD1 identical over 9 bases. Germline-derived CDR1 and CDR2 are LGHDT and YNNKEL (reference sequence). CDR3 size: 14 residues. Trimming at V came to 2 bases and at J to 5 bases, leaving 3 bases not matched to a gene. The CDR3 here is CASSQTGGSTEAFF. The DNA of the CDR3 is TGTGCCAGCAGCCAAACAGGGGGCAGTACTGAAGCTTTCTTT.

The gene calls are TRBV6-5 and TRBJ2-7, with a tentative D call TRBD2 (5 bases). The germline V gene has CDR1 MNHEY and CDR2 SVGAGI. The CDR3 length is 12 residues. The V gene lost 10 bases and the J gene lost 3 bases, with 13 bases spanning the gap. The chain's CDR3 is CATTLGSYEQYF. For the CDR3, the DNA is TGTGCCACGACACTAGGAAGCTACGAGCAGTACTTC.

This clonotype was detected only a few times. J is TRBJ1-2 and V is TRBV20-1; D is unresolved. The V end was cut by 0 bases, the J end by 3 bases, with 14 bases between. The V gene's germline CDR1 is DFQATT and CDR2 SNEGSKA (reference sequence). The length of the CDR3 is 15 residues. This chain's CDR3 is CSARDARLPDYGYTF. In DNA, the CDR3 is TGCAGTGCTAGAGATGCCAGACTCCCTGACTATGGCTACACCTTC.

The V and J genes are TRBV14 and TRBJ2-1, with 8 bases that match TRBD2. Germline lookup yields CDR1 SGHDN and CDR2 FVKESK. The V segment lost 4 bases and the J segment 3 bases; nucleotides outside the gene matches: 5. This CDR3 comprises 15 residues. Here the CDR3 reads CASSPSGSDYNEQFF. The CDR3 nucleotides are TGTGCCAGCAGCCCGAGCGGGAGCGACTACAATGAGCAGTTCTTC. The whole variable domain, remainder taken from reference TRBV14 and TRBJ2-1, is EAGVTQFPSHSVIEKGQTVTLRCDPISGHDNLYWYRRVMGKEIKFLLHFVKESKQDESGMPNNRFLAERTGGTYSTLKVQPAELEDSGVYFCASSPSGSDYNEQFFGPGTRLTVL.

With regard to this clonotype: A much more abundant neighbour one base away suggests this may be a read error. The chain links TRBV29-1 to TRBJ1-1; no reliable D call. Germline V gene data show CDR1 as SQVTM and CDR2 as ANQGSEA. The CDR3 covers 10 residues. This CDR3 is CSVCNTEASF. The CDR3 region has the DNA TGCAGCGTTTGTAACACTGAAGCTTCCTTT.

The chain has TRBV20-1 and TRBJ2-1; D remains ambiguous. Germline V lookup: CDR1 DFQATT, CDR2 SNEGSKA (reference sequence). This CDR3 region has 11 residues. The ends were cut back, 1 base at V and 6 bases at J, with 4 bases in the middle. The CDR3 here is CSARVVNEQFF. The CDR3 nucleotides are TGCAGTGCTAGAGTTGTCAATGAGCAGTTCTTC.

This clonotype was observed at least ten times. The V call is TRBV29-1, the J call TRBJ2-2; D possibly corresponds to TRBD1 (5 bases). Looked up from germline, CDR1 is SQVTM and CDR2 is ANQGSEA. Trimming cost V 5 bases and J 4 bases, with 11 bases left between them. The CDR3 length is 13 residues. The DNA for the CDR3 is TGCAGCGTTCGACAGATGGGCACCGGGGAGCTGTTTTTT. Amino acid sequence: CSVRQMGTGELFF.

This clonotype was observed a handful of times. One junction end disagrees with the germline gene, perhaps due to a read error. The CDR3: CSVKDEGASEQYF. The CDR3 DNA reads TGCAGCGTTAAAGATGAGGGGGCAAGCGAGCAGTACTTC. The gene calls are TRBV29-1 and TRBJ2-7; 7 bases fit TRBD1. The length of the CDR3 is 13 residues. Germline assignment: CDR1 SQVTM and CDR2 ANQGSEA.

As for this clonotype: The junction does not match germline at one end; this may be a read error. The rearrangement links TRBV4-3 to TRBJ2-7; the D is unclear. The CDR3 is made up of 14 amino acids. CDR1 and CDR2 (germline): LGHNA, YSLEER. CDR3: CASSQGYYSYGQYF. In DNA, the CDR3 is TGCGCCAGCAGCCAAGGATACTACTCCTACGGGCAGTACTTC.

In DNA, the CDR3 is TGTGCCAGCAGCTTACAGGGTATAGGCTCACCCCTCCACTTT. The encoded protein is CASSLQGIGSPLHF. This chain connects TRBV7-9 to TRBJ1-6; tentative D call: TRBD1 (5 bases). V was cut by 2 bases and J by 10 bases, with 12 bases left in between. Germline values: CDR1 SEHNR, CDR2 FQNEAQ (reference sequence). The CDR3 has 14 amino acids.

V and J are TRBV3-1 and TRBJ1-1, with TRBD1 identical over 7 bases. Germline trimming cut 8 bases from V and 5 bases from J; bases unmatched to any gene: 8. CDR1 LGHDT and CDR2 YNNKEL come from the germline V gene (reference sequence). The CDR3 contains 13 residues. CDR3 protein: CASSNPGGTEAFF. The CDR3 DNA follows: TGTGCCAGCTCCAATCCAGGGGGAACTGAAGCTTTCTTT.

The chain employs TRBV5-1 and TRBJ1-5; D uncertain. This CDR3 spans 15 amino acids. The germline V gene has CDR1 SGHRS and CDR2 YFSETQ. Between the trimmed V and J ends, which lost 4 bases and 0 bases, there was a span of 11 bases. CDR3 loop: CASSPGLHSNQPQHF. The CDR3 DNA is TGCGCCAGCAGCCCGGGCCTCCATAGCAATCAGCCCCAGCATTTT.

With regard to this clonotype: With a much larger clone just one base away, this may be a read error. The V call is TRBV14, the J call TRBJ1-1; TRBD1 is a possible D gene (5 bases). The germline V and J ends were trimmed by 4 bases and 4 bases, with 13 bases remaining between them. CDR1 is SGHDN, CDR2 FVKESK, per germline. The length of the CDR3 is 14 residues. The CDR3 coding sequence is TGTGCCAGCAGCCTGCGGGGCTTGAGCACTGAAGCTTTCTTT. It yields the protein CASSLRGLSTEAFF.

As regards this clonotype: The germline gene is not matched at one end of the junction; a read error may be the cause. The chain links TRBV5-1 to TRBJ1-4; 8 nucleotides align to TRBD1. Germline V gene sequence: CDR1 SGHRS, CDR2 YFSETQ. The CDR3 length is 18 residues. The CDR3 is CASSWDRRGPSTNEKLSF. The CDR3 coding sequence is TGCGCCAGCAGCTGGGACAGGAGGGGCCCTTCAACTAATGAAAAACTGTCTTTT. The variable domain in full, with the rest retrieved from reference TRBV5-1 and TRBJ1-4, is KAGVTQTPRYLIKTRGQQVTLSCSPISGHRSVSWYQQTPGQGLQFLFEYFSETQRNKGNFPGRFSGRQFSNSRSEMNVSTLELGDSALYLCASSWDRRGPSTNEKLSFGSGTQLSVL.